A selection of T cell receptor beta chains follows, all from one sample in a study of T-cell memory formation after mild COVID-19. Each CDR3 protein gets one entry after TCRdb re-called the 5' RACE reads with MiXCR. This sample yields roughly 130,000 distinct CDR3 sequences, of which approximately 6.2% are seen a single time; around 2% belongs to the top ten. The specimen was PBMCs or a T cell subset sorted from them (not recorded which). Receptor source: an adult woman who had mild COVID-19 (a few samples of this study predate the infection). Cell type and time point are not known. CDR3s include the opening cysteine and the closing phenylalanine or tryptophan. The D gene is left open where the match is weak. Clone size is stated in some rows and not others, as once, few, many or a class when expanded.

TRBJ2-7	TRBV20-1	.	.	TGCAGTGCTCACAGGGCCTACGAGCAGTACTTC	CSAHRAYEQYF
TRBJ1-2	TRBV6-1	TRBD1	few	TGTGCCAGCAGTGAAGGGACAGGTCGCTATGGCTACACCTTC	CASSEGTGRYGYTF
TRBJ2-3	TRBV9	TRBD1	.	TGTGCCAGCAGCGAAGGGACAGGTGAGAGCACAGATACGCAGTATTTT	CASSEGTGESTDTQYF
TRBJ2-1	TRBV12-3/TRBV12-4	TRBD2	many	TGTGCCAGCAGTTTAGGGCTAGCGGGAACTCACAATGAGCAGTTCTTC	CASSLGLAGTHNEQFF
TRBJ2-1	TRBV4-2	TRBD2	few	TGTGCCAGCAGCCCCCTAGCGGGGGGGGTTAATGAGCAGTTCTTC	CASSPLAGGVNEQFF
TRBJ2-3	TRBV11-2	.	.	TGTGCCAGCAGCTTCCCCCGTAGAGCGTTTGGGTTCGGGGGAGATACGCAGTATTTT	CASSFPRRAFGFGGDTQYF
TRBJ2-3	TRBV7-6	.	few	TGTGCCAGCAGCCCCGGGAGCCACACAGATACGCAGTATTTT	CASSPGSHTDTQYF
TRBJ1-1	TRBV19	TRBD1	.	TGTGCCAGTAGTAAAATGACCAGGGGGTCCACTGAAGCTTTCTTT	CASSKMTRGSTEAFF
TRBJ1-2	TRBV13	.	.	TGTGCCAGCAGCCCTGACGTAAGAGGACGGAAAAACTATGGCTACACCTTC	CASSPDVRGRKNYGYTF
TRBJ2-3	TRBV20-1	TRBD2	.	TGCAGTGCTAGGAAGGCGGGGGGTTTGAGCAAAGATACGCAGTATTTT	CSARKAGGLSKDTQYF
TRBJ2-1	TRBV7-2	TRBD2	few	TGTGCCAGCAGCTTGGGACTAGCGGGAGGCTGGAATGAGCAGTTCTTC	CASSLGLAGGWNEQFF
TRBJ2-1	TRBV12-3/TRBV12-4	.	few	TGTGCCAGCAGTTTCGGCTACAATGAGCAGTTCTTC	CASSFGYNEQFF
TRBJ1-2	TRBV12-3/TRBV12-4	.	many	TGTGCCAGCAGAGGTCTTTCCAGGGACGGCTACACCTTC	CASRGLSRDGYTF
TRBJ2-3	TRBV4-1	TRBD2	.	TGCGCCAGCAGGGTAGCGGGGGGGCGAACAGATACGCAGTATTTT	CASRVAGGRTDTQYF
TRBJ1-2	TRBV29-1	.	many	TGCAGCGTTGGGGACGGCTACACCTTC	CSVGDGYTF
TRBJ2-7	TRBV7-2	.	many	TGTGCCAGCAGCTTCGCCAGGGGAGCCTACGAGCAGTACTTC	CASSFARGAYEQYF
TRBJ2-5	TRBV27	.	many	TGTGCCAGCAGTTCCTTGGGGGGTCGCCAAGAGACCCAGTACTTC	CASSSLGGRQETQYF
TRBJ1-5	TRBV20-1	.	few	TGCAGTGCTAGTACACGACTCCTCAATCAGCCCCAGCATTTT	CSASTRLLNQPQHF
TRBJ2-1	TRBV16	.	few	TGTGCCAGCAGCCGAGCTGGACTAATCAATGAGCAGTTCTTC	CASSRAGLINEQFF
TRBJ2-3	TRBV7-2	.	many	TGTGCCAGCAGCTCGCCCACAGATACGCAGTATTTT	CASSSPTDTQYF
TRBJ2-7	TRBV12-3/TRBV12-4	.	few	TGTGCCAGCAGTTTTAACAGGGTCCACGAGCAGTACTTC	CASSFNRVHEQYF
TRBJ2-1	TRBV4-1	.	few	TGCGCCAGCAGCCAAGCGAGTAATGAGCAGTTCTTC	CASSQASNEQFF
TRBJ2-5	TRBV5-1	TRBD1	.	TGCGCCAGCAGCTTTCAGGGGGAAGAGACCCAGTACTTC	CASSFQGEETQYF
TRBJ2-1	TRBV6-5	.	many	TGTGCCAGCAGTCGGGACCGCTACTCCTACAATGAGCAGTTCTTC	CASSRDRYSYNEQFF